This TCR beta chain was recovered during a study of shared clonotypes between healthy human individuals. This table comes from immunoSEQ multiplex PCR, and its TCRdb copy is limited to in-frame clones, with some not included. The table shows about 96,000 clones, with 68% occurring only once. Trimming took 4 bases from V and 7 from J; bases not matched to a gene: 11. Looked up from germline, CDR1 is SGHVS and CDR2 is FQNEAQ. This CDR3 has 16 amino acids. Details on this clone: Antigen specificity is unknown.

Study conclusions and caveats: Some clonotypes were shared by all four sorted-subset donors, while others were not shared. The non-shared ones had lower generation probabilities than the shared ones.

CD45RO+ cells were combined with CCR7-negative CD45RA+ TemRA cells to form CD8 memory. The sequenced sample was memory CD8+ T cells sorted from blood. This sample's subset: CD45RO+ cells pooled with CCR7-negative TemRA cells. The V and J genes are TRBV7-8 and TRBJ1-4; TRBD1 matches at 8 bases. The origin of this receptor is a man between 25 and 39 years old in good health. The CDR3 sequence: CASSSEPGGSGEKLFF. The CDR3 nucleotides read TGTGCCAGCAGCTCTGAGCCAGGGGGCTCTGGTGAAAAACTGTTTTTT.